The sequence of this TCR beta chain was determined in a study of blood T cell repertoires in COVID-19. About the research overall: COVID-19 samples, acute and convalescent, were from the United States, Italy and Spain.

Assay used: immunoSEQ multiplex PCR; TCRdb lists only in-frame clones, some missing. This sample has 93,000 or so clones, with about 90% found just once. V was clipped by 5 bases and J by 3 bases, with 8 bases between them. CDR1 and CDR2 (germline): SGHAT, FQNNGV. The CDR3 contains 13 residues. This clonotype was obtained from a human donor in a cohort sampled during active COVID-19. The chain is built from TRBV11-2 and TRBJ1-3, with D hard to call. The source material was peripheral blood. This CDR3 is CASSPIGGNTIYF. The CDR3, as DNA: TGTGCCAGCAGCCCTATTGGTGGAAACACCATATATTTT.